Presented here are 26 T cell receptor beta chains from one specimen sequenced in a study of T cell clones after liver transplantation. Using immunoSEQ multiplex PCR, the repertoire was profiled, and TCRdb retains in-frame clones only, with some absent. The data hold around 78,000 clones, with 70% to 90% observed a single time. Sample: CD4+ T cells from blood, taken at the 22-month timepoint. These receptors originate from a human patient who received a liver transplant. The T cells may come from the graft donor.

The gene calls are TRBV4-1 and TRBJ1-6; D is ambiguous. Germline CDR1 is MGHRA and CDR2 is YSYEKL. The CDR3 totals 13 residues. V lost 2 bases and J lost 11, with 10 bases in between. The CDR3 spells CASSQYVLPPLHF. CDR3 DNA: TGCGCCAGCAGCCAATACGTCCTTCCACCCCTCCACTTT.

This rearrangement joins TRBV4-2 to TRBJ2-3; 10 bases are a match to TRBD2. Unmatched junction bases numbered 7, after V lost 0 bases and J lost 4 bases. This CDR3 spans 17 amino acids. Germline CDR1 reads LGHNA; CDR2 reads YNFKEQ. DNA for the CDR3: TGTGCCAGCAGCCAAGATCAGAGCGGGGGGGCCTCAGATACGCAGTATTTT. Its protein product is CASSQDQSGGASDTQYF.

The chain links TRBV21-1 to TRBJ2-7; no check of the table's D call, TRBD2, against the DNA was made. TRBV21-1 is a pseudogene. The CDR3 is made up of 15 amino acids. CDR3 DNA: TGTGCCAGCAGCTACCGGGACGGGGGCTCCTACGAGCAGTACTTC. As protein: CASSYRDGGSYEQYF.

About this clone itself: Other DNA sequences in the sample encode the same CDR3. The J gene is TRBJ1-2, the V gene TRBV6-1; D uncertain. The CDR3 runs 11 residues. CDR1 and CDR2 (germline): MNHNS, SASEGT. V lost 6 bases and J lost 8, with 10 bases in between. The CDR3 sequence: CASSARGGYTF. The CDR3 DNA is TGTGCCAGCAGCGCGAGAGGGGGCTACACCTTC.

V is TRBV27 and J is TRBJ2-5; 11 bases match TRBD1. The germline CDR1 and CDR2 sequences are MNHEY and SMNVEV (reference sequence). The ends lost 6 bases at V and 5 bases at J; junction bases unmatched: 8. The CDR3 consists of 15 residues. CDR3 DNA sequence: TGTGCCAGCAGCCAAGGACAGGGGGCGATGGAGACCCAGTACTTC. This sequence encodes CASSQGQGAMETQYF.

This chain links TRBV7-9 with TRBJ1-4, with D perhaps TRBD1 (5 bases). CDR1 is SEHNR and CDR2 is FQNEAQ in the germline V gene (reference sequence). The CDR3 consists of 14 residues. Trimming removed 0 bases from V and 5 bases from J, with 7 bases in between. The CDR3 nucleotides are TGTGCCAGCAGCTTAGCGTCAGGGAATGAAAAACTGTTTTTT. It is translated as CASSLASGNEKLFF.

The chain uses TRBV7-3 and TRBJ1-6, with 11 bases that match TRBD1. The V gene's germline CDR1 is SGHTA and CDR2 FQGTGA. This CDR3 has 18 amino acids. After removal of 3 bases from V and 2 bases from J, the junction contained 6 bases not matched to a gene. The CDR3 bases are TGTGCCAGCAGCTTCCTTCAGGACAGGGGGCCCTATAATTCACCCCTCCACTTT. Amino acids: CASSFLQDRGPYNSPLHF.

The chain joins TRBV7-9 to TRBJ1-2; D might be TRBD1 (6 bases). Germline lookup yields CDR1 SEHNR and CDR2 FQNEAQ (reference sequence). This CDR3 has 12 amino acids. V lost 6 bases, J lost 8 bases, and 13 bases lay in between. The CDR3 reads CASSPPGGGYTF. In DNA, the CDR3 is TGTGCCAGCAGTCCACCCGGGGGCGGCTACACCTTC.

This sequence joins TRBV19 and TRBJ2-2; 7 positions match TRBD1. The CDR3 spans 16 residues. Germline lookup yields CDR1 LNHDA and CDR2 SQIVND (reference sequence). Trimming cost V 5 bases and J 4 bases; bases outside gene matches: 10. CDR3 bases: TGTGCCAGTAGTTCCAGACAGGGATTCGGCACCGGGGAGCTGTTTTTT. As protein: CASSSRQGFGTGELFF.

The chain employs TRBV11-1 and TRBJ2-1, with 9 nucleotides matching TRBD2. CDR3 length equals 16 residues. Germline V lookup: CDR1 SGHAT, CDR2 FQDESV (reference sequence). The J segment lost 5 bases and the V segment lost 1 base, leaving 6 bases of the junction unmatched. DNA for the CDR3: TGTGCCAGCAGCTTAGGGAGACTAGCGGTTAACAATGAGCAGTTCTTC. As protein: CASSLGRLAVNNEQFF.

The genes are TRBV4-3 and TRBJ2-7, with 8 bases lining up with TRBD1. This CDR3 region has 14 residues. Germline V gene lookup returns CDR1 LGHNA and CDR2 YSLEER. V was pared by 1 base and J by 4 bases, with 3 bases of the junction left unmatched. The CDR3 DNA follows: TGCGCCAGCAGCCAAGGGACAGGGAGGTACGAGCAGTACTTC. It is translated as CASSQGTGRYEQYF.

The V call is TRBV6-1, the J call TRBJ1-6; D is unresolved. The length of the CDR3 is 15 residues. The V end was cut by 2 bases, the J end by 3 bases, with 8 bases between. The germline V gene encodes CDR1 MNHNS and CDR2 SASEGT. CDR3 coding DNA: TGTGCCAGCAGTGAAACCATAAACTATAATTCACCCCTCCACTTT. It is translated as CASSETINYNSPLHF.

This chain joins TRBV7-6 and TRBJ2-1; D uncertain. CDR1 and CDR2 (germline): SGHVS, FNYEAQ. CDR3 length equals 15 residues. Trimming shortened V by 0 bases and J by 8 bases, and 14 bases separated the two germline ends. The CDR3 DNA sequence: TGTGCCAGCAGCTTAGCGCCGGTCGAAGGCCATGAGCAGTTCTTC. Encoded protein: CASSLAPVEGHEQFF.

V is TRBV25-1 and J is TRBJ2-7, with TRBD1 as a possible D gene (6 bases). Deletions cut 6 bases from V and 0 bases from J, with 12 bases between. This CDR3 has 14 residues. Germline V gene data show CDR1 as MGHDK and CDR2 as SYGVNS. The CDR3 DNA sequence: TGTGCCAGCAGAGCAGGGGCCGGCTCCTACGAGCAGTACTTC. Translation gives CASRAGAGSYEQYF.

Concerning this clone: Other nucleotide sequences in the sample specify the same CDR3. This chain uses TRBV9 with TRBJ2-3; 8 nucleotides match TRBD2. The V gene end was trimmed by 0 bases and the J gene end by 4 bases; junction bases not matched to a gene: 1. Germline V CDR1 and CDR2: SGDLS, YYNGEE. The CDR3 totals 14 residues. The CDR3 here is CASSVAGGADTQYF. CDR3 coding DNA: TGTGCCAGCAGCGTAGCCGGGGGGGCAGATACGCAGTATTTT.

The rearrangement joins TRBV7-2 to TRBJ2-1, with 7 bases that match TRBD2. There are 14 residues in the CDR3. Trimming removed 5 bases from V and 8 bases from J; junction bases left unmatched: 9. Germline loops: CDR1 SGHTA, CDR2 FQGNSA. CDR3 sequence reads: CASSGKRGGDEQFF. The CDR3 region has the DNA TGTGCCAGCAGCGGTAAGCGGGGTGGAGATGAGCAGTTCTTC.

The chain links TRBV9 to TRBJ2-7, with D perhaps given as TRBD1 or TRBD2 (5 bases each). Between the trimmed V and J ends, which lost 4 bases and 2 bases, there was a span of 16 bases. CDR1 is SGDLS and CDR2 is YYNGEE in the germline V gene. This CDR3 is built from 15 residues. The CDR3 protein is CASSTGGHVPYEQYF. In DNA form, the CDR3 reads TGTGCCAGCAGCACCGGAGGACACGTCCCCTACGAGCAGTACTTC.

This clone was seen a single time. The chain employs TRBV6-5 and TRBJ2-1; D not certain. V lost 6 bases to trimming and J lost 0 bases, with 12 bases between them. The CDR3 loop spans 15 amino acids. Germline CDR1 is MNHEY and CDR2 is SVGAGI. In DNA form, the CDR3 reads TGTGCCAGCAGGAAGGCAGGAAGCTCCTACAATGAGCAGTTCTTC. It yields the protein CASRKAGSSYNEQFF.

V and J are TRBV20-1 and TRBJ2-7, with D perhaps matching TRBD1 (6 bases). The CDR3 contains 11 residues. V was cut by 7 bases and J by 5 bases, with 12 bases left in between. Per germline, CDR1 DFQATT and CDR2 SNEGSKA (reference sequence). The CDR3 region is CSGQVEDEQYF. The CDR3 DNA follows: TGCAGTGGACAGGTGGAAGACGAGCAGTACTTC.

CDR3 coding DNA: TGTGCCACCAGCAGAGGGGGACCCAATCAGCCCCAGCATTTT. Translated: CATSRGGPNQPQHF. The V call is TRBV15, the J call TRBJ1-5, with a tentative D call TRBD1 (5 bases). The CDR3 is 14 residues long. CDR1 is LNHNV and CDR2 is YYDKDF in the germline V gene (reference sequence). Trimming cost V 1 base and J 3 bases, with 7 bases left between them. Using reference TRBV15 and TRBJ1-5 for the parts outside the CDR3, the full variable domain is DAMVIQNPRYQVTQFGKPVTLSCSQTLNHNVMYWYQQKSSQAPKLLFHYYDKDFNNEADTPDNFQSRRPNTSFCFLDIRSPGLGDTAMYLCATSRGGPNQPQHFGDGTRLSIL.

This chain's CDR3 is CSVRVPVSAGNTIYF. The CDR3 nucleotides read TGCAGCGTTCGGGTTCCCGTGTCGGCTGGAAACACCATATATTTT. This rearrangement joins TRBV29-1 to TRBJ1-3; D gene uncertain. V lost 5 bases, J lost 2 bases, and 16 bases lay in between. CDR3 size: 15 residues. Germline V CDR1 and CDR2: SQVTM, ANQGSEA. Variable domain in full (rest from reference TRBV29-1 and TRBJ1-3): SAVISQKPSRDICQRGTSLTIQCQVDSQVTMMFWYRQQPGQSLTLIATANQGSEATYESGFVIDKFPISRPNLTFSTLTVSNMSPEDSSIYLCSVRVPVSAGNTIYFGEGSWLTVV.

The CDR3 nucleotides read TGTGCCAGCAGCCTTAGGGAGGGCCACGAGCAGTACTTC. Protein sequence: CASSLREGHEQYF. J is TRBJ2-7 and V is TRBV4-2; TRBD2 aligns across 7 bases. CDR3 length: 13 residues. Germline V gives CDR1 LGHNA, CDR2 YNFKEQ. The J segment lost 5 bases and the V segment lost 4 bases, leaving 5 bases of the junction unmatched.

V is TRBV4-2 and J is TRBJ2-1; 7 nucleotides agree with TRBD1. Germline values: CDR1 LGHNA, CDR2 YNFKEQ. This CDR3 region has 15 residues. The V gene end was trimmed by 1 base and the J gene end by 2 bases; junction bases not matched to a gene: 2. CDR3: CASSQGGQPYNEQFF. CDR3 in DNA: TGTGCCAGCAGCCAAGGGGGACAGCCCTACAATGAGCAGTTCTTC.

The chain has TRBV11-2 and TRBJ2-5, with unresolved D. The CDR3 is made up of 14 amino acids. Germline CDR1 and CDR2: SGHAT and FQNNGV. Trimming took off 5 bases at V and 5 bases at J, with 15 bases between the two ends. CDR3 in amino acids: CASSLQNFKETQYF. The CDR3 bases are TGTGCCAGCAGCCTTCAAAATTTCAAGGAGACCCAGTACTTC.

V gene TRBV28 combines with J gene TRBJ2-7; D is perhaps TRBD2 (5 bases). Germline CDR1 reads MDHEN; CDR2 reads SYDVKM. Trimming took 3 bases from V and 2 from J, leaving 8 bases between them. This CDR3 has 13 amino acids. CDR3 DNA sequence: TGTGCCAGCAGTTTGGGGAGCACCTACGAGCAGTACTTC. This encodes CASSLGSTYEQYF.

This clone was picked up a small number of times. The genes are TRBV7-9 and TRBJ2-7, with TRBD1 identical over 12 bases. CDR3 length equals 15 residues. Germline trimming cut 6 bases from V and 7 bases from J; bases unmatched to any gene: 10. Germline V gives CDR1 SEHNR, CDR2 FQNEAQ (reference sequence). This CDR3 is CASRPEGQGAKEQYF. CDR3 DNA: TGTGCCAGCAGGCCAGAGGGACAGGGGGCGAAGGAGCAGTACTTC.